These 5 T cell receptor beta chains came from one sample sequenced in a study of T cells in Graves' hyperthyroidism and ophthalmopathy (dated by TCRdb to the late 2010s). The receptor library was made with multiplex PCR. The reads were generated on an Illumina HiSeq 2000. Amplification of TCR beta CDR3 regions was carried out from RNA transcripts. The first round of RT-PCR for the TCR CDR3 was performed with the HTBI primer set and the Qiagen OneStep RT-PCR kit. TCRdb cleaned the public reads at Q25 with fastp, built clones with MiXCR and kept in-frame beta chains. Rows matching on CDR3 protein sequence are summarized as one entry with the most common DNA and genes. This sample holds hundreds of thousands of distinct CDR3 sequences; just over 45% were observed only once. The ten largest clonotypes hold about 7.8% of the sample. Source material: peripheral blood or thyroid tissue (not recorded which). These receptors were obtained from a woman between 18 and 30 years old with Graves' hyperthyroidism. Donor details come from another sample of the same person, matched by shared clones.

The V call is TRBV5-1, the J call TRBJ2-5, with TRBD2 matching over 7 bases. CDR3 size: 14 residues. The V segment lost 7 bases and the J segment 5 bases; nucleotides outside the gene matches: 11. Germline V CDR1 and CDR2: SGHRS, YFSETQ. The CDR3 reads CASRLREGVETQYF. The CDR3, as DNA: TGCGCCAGCCGGCTGAGGGAGGGAGTTGAGACCCAGTACTTC.

Note on this clonotype: The germline gene is not matched at one end of the junction; a read error may be the cause. J is TRBJ1-2 and V is TRBV25-1; tentatively, D is TRBD1 (5 bases). The germline V gene has CDR1 MGHDK and CDR2 SYGVNS. This CDR3 is built from 13 residues. The CDR3 reads CASSTGATYGCTF. Here the CDR3 DNA reads TGTGCCAGCAGTACCGGGGCCACGTATGGCTGCACCTTC.

The rearrangement links TRBV7-2 to TRBJ1-4; D remains ambiguous. Germline V CDR1 and CDR2: SGHTA, FQGNSA. V was shortened by 0 bases and J by 7 bases, with 6 bases between the two germline ends. This CDR3 is built from 13 residues. CDR3 sequence reads: CASSLAQREKLFF. Here the CDR3 DNA reads TGTGCCAGCAGCTTAGCGCAACGTGAAAAACTGTTTTTT.

The chain employs TRBV7-2 and TRBJ2-7, with D unclear. V lost 1 base and J lost 4, with 8 bases in between. Looked up from germline, CDR1 is SGHTA and CDR2 is FQGNSA. The CDR3 is 13 residues long. The CDR3 here is CASSLEEEYEQYF. In DNA, the CDR3 is TGTGCCAGCAGCTTAGAGGAAGAGTACGAGCAGTACTTC. The variable domain in full, with the rest retrieved from reference TRBV7-2 and TRBJ2-7, is GAGVSQSPSNKVTEKGKDVELRCDPISGHTALYWYRQSLGQGLEFLIYFQGNSAPDKSGLPSDRFSAERTGGSVSTLTIQRTQQEDSAVYLCASSLEEEYEQYFGPGTRLTVT.

V gene TRBV11-1 combines with J gene TRBJ2-7; 11 bases fit TRBD2. CDR1 and CDR2 from the germline V gene are SGHAT and FQDESV (reference sequence). The CDR3 is made up of 16 amino acids. Losses at the gene ends were 9 bases for V and 5 bases for J; bases not matched to a gene: 15. The CDR3 nucleotides are TGTGCCAGACAGGGGGGTAGCGGGAGGGCCCAGGACGAGCAGTACTTC. Residues: CARQGGSGRAQDEQYF.